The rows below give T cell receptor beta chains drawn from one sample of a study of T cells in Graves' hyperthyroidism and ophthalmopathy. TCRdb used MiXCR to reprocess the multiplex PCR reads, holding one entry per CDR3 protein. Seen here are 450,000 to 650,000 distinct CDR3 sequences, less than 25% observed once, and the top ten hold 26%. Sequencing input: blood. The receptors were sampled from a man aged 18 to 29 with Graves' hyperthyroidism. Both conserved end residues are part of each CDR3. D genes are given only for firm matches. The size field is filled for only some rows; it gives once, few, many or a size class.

TGCAGTGCTAGAGATATTGGGGGACAGGGTGACCAGCAGTACTTC	CSARDIGGQGDQQYF	TRBJ2-7	many	TRBV20-1	TRBD1
TGTGCCAGCAGAGGAGACACCAACTATGGCTACACCTTC	CASRGDTNYGYTF	TRBJ1-2	many	TRBV27	.
TGTGCCAGCAGTGAAGCAGACCAGACCTACGAGCAGTACTTC	CASSEADQTYEQYF	TRBJ2-7	.	TRBV2	.
TGTGCCAGCAGTGAACAGGTCGGAGGGGAGCTGTTTTTT	CASSEQVGGELFF	TRBJ2-2	many	TRBV25-1	.
TGCAGCGTTGACGTGTTAACCAACGGCTACACCTTC	CSVDVLTNGYTF	TRBJ1-2	.	TRBV29-1	.
TGTGCCAGCAGCAAAAAGGGACACAGCAATCAGCCCCAGCATTTT	CASSKKGHSNQPQHF	TRBJ1-5	many	TRBV6-2/TRBV6-3	.
TGTGCCACCAGCCGGGACAGGAGCTCCTACGAGCAGTACTTC	CATSRDRSSYEQYF	TRBJ2-7	many	TRBV15	TRBD1
TGTGCCAGCAGTTACGGCCCAGGACAGGGACCATACGAGCAGTGCTTC	CASSYGPGQGPYEQCF	TRBJ2-7	.	TRBV6-2/TRBV6-3	TRBD1
TGTGCCAGCAGCTTAGTATCCGGTGCTATCGGCACCTACGATCAGTACTTC	CASSLVSGAIGTYDQYF	TRBJ2-7	.	TRBV7-6	.
TGTGCCAGCAGTTTGGGGGAGGTAGGGCGGATAGCGCAGCCCCAGCATTTT	CASSLGEVGRIAQPQHF	TRBJ1-5	many	TRBV12-3/TRBV12-4	.
TGTGCCAGCCGTCGCCAGCAAGAGACCCAGTACTTC	CASRRQQETQYF	TRBJ2-5	.	TRBV28	.
TGTGCCCTCAGGGAAAGCGAAGAGACCCAGTACTTC	CALRESEETQYF	TRBJ2-5	few	TRBV6-1	.
TGTGCCAGTCAAATACAGGGGCGTAGCAATCAGCCCCAGCATTTT	CASQIQGRSNQPQHF	TRBJ1-5	many	TRBV19	TRBD1
TGTGCCAGCAGGCCCCCCGGACAGGAATACGAGCAGTACTTC	CASRPPGQEYEQYF	TRBJ2-7	many	TRBV6-1	TRBD1
TGCGCCAGCAGCGCAGGGGCCACTGAAGCTTTCTTT	CASSAGATEAFF	TRBJ1-1	.	TRBV10-2	.
TGTGCCAGCAGCTTCGACAGGGGGAGTTACAATGAGCAGTTCTTC	CASSFDRGSYNEQFF	TRBJ2-1	few	TRBV11-1	TRBD1
TGTGCCAGTAGTATAGGCGCCAGGCCTTATGGCTACACCTTC	CASSIGARPYGYTF	TRBJ1-2	once	TRBV19	.
TGTGCCAGCAGACGGGGGTTTGGCGAGCAGTACTTC	CASRRGFGEQYF	TRBJ2-7	once	TRBV28	.
TGTGCCAGCAGACCGACAGGGGGGCCAAACCAGCCCCAGCATTTT	CASRPTGGPNQPQHF	TRBJ1-5	many	TRBV6-2/TRBV6-3	TRBD1
TGTGCCAGCAGTTACACGGGAAGGGGCGAGCAGTACTTC	CASSYTGRGEQYF	TRBJ2-7	.	TRBV6-2/TRBV6-3	.
TGTGCCAGCAGTGCCGACCCTACCTATGGCTACACCTTC	CASSADPTYGYTF	TRBJ1-2	.	TRBV6-1	.
TGTGCCTGGAGGGGACGTGCCTACGAGCAGTACTTC	CAWRGRAYEQYF	TRBJ2-7	.	TRBV30	.
TGTGCCAGCACCCAAGACAGGGGCTATGGCTACACCTTC	CASTQDRGYGYTF	TRBJ1-2	.	TRBV6-1	TRBD1
TGTGCCAGCAATGAGCGAAACACCGGGGAGCTGTTTTTT	CASNERNTGELFF	TRBJ2-2	.	TRBV13	.
TGTGCCAGCAGTCCCGGCCCTAACTCTGGAAACACCATATATTTT	CASSPGPNSGNTIYF	TRBJ1-3	many	TRBV2	.
TGCAGTGCTAGCGGGAGTACCATGAGCACTGAAGCTTTCTTT	CSASGSTMSTEAFF	TRBJ1-1	.	TRBV20-1	.
TGTGCCTGGATAAAGCGGGGGGGAGAGACCCAGTACTTC	CAWIKRGGETQYF	TRBJ2-5	few	TRBV30	TRBD2